This TCR beta chain came from a study of cytomegalovirus exposure and HLA in healthy donors. A multiplex PCR was run with 60 Vbeta primers and 13 Jbeta primers. TCRdb's table, derived via immunoSEQ multiplex PCR, lists solely in-frame clones and lacks some. Found here are 140,000 to 150,000 clones, around four fifths of them singletons; the top ten hold about 2.5%. CDR1 and CDR2 from the germline V gene are LGHNA and YSLEER. CDR3 length: 16 residues. V shed 4 bases and J 5 bases; nucleotides not matched to a gene: 9. What was sequenced was PBMCs. The sequence was obtained from a boy aged 2-15 years in good health and CMV-seronegative. The gene calls are TRBV4-3 and TRBJ2-2; 8 bases map to TRBD2. The CDR3 DNA follows: TGCGCCAGCAGCCCAGGGTCGGGGGGGGGAACCGGGGAGCTGTTTTTT. Amino acids: CASSPGSGGGTGELFF.